This TCR beta chain was documented in a study of Tregs in tolerant kidney transplant recipients. General observations from the study: Few patients were studied, so findings need validation in larger groups. This study did not directly address biological reproducibility. Tregs expanded with activated donor B cells seemed most donor-specific.

This table comes from immunoSEQ multiplex PCR, and its TCRdb copy is limited to in-frame clones, with some not included. The sample lists about 240,000 clones; roughly 80% were seen once. V shed 4 bases, J shed 7 bases, and the junction held 5 bases outside the gene matches. The CDR3 loop spans 13 amino acids. Per the germline V gene, CDR1 is SQVTM and CDR2 is ANQGSEA. Unstimulated Tregs (CD4+CD25+CD127-) and CD4+CD25- non-Tregs were sorted from PBMCs. As regards this clone: The antigen is not known.

This chain joins TRBV29-1 and TRBJ1-4, with 8 bases lining up with TRBD1. Specimen: CD4+ T cells from blood. The sequence was collected from a human donor in good health. CDR3 sequence reads: CSVAGGGGEKLFF. DNA of the CDR3: TGCAGCGTTGCAGGGGGCGGGGGTGAAAAACTGTTTTTT.